This T cell receptor beta chain was recorded in a study of cytotoxic CD8 clonotypes in ibrutinib-treated CLL. The repertoire was sequenced with immunoSEQ multiplex PCR; TCRdb's copy has only in-frame clones and lacks some. The sample has about 140,000 clones; approximately 80% are singletons. With 1 base clipped from V and 5 bases from J, the junction kept 5 bases outside the gene matches. Germline lookup yields CDR1 SGHVS and CDR2 FQNEAQ. The CDR3 spans 15 residues. This clone was recorded only once. The origin of this receptor is a human donor with chronic lymphocytic leukemia. Sequencing was performed on PBMCs, taken after 36 months of ibrutinib treatment. The chain links TRBV7-8 to TRBJ1-1; 9 bases align to TRBD1. CDR3 in amino acids: CASSLGGQGGTEAFF. The CDR3 DNA reads TGTGCCAGCAGCTTAGGGGGACAGGGAGGGACTGAAGCTTTCTTT.